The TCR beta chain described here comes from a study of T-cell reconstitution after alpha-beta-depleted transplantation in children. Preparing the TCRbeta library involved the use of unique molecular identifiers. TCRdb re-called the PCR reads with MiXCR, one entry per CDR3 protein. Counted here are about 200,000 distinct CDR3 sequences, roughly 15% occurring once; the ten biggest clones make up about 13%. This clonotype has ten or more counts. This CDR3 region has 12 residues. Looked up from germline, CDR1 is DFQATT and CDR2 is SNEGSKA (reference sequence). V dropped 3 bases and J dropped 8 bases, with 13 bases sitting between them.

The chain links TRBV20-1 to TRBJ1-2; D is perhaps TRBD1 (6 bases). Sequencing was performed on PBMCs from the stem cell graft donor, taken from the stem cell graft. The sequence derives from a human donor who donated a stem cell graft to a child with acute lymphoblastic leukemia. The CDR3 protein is CSASPGAGGYTF. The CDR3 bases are TGCAGTGCTAGTCCGGGGGCGGGAGGCTACACCTTC.